What follows describes a single T cell receptor (beta chain). This sample is part of a study of blood T cell repertoires in COVID-19. In the authors' workflow: Reference gene primer amplification in the assay estimated nucleated cell counts. The method was immunoSEQ multiplex PCR; TCRdb's version includes in-frame clones alone and lacks a portion of them. D and trimming were read from the DNA, whereas the V and J calls and clone size are those reported in that table. The table lists roughly 51,000 clones, 90% of them singletons. Germline CDR1 is SGHKS and CDR2 is YYEKEE (reference sequence). Deletions cut 0 bases from V and 3 bases from J, with 6 bases between. The CDR3 sequence is 13 residues long.

The TCR originated in a man between 70 and 80 years old with acute or convalescent COVID-19. The sample comprised peripheral blood. The gene calls are TRBV5-5 and TRBJ1-2; the D gene is possibly TRBD1 (5 bases). This CDR3 reads CASSLETDYGYTF. In nucleotides, the CDR3 is TGTGCCAGCAGCTTGGAGACAGACTATGGCTACACCTTC.